Detailed here is one TCR beta chain. Antigen: not known. The sample is drawn from a study of CD8 T cells in ankylosing spondylitis. CDR1 and CDR2 from the germline V gene are MNHNS and SASEGT. The CDR3 extends over 14 amino acids. The V gene lost 4 bases and the J gene lost 4 bases, with 13 bases spanning the gap. Making the TCR beta libraries involved quantitative 5'-RACE with molecular barcodes. TCRdb analysed the 5' RACE reads with MiXCR anew, one entry per CDR3 protein. The sample has over 400,000 distinct CDR3 sequences; roughly 25% are singletons. Study outcomes and limitations: About 8 highly homologous variants formed a TCR beta motif that appeared characteristic of ankylosing spondylitis blood.

The sequenced sample was blood, either unsorted or a sorted T cell fraction (not recorded which). V gene TRBV6-1 combines with J gene TRBJ1-1; D remains ambiguous. The source is a male donor with ankylosing spondylitis. CDR3 protein: CASSVSGPLTEAFF. For the CDR3, the DNA is TGTGCCAGCAGTGTCAGTGGACCGCTCACTGAAGCTTTCTTT.